A single sample is the source of the 11 T cell receptor beta chains below, sequenced in a study of blood T cell repertoires in COVID-19. Sequencing used immunoSEQ multiplex PCR; TCRdb keeps in-frame clones, though not all of them. The sample has fewer than 60,000 clones; about four fifths are singletons. Sequencing was done on a sample of peripheral blood. Source of these receptors: a man between 65 and 85 years old with active COVID-19.

The chain carries TRBV18 and TRBJ2-3, with D possibly matching TRBD2 (6 bases). In germline, CDR1 is KGHSH, CDR2 LQKENI. V shed 5 bases and J shed 0 bases, with 6 bases lying between them. The CDR3 contains 13 residues. The CDR3 nucleotides read TGTGCCAGCTCAGGGACTAGCACAGATACGCAGTATTTT. Protein: CASSGTSTDTQYF.

V gene TRBV15 combines with J gene TRBJ1-1; D is ambiguous. The CDR3 sequence is 15 residues long. V lost 0 bases and J lost 0, with 8 bases in between. Germline V gene sequence: CDR1 LNHNV, CDR2 YYDKDF (reference sequence). The CDR3 DNA sequence: TGTGCCACCAGCAGAGAGACACTCATGAACACTGAAGCTTTCTTT. Translation: CATSRETLMNTEAFF.

As for this clone: Sequence at one end of the junction differs from germline and may be a read error. J is TRBJ2-7 and V is TRBV5-1; 9 nucleotides agree with TRBD2. This CDR3 has 14 residues. Per the germline V gene, CDR1 is SGHRS and CDR2 is YFSETQ. Here the CDR3 reads CASSTTAGGPLQAF. DNA for the CDR3: TGCGCCAGCAGTACGACAGCGGGGGGCCCCTTACAGGCCTTC.

The CDR3 coding sequence is TGCGCCAGCAGCTTGGAGGCGGGGGCCTCCTACAATGAGCAGTTCTTC. Protein: CASSLEAGASYNEQFF. The gene calls are TRBV5-1 and TRBJ2-1, with D possibly being TRBD2 (7 bases). The CDR3 contains 16 residues. The V and J ends lost 0 bases and 0 bases respectively, with 10 bases between them. Per germline, CDR1 SGHRS and CDR2 YFSETQ.

The chain links TRBV6-2 or TRBV6-3 to TRBJ2-7; TRBD1 aligns across 7 bases. The CDR3 is 12 residues long. J lost 6 bases, V lost 6 bases, and 5 bases had no gene match. CDR1 is MNHEY and CDR2 is SVGEGT in the germline V gene. The CDR3 reads CASSLSGGEQYF. DNA for the CDR3: TGTGCCAGCAGCCTATCAGGGGGCGAGCAGTACTTC.

The chain joins TRBV5-6 to TRBJ2-2; D might be TRBD2 (6 bases). The length of the CDR3 is 15 residues. Trimming left V 3 bases short and J 1 base short, with 10 bases between. Germline CDR1 SGHDT, CDR2 YYEEEE. The CDR3 nucleotides are TGTGCCAGCAGCTGGGAGGTGGGGAACACCGGGGAGCTGTTTTTT. Translation gives CASSWEVGNTGELFF.

The chain carries TRBV6-5 and TRBJ2-7; TRBD2 aligns across 9 bases. CDR1 and CDR2 from the germline V gene are MNHEY and SVGAGI. J lost 7 bases, V lost 0 bases, and 1 base had no gene match. This CDR3 is 13 amino acids long. The CDR3 bases are TGTGCCAGCAGTTACTCTAGCGGGGGAGAGCAGTACTTC. Its translation is CASSYSSGGEQYF.

The rearrangement joins TRBV19 to TRBJ2-3; 9 bases fit TRBD2. Per germline, CDR1 LNHDA and CDR2 SQIVND (reference sequence). The CDR3 sequence is 16 residues long. J gave up 0 bases and V 5 bases, and 6 bases lay outside the gene matches. In nucleotides, the CDR3 is TGTGCCAGTAGTGACCCTAGCGGGGTAAGCACAGATACGCAGTATTTT. It codes for CASSDPSGVSTDTQYF. The whole variable domain, filled in from reference TRBV19 and TRBJ2-3, reads DGGITQSPKYLFRKEGQNVTLSCEQNLNHDAMYWYRQDPGQGLRLIYYSQIVNDFQKGDIAEGYSVSREKKESFPLTVTSAQKNPTAFYLCASSDPSGVSTDTQYFGPGTRLTVL.

The CDR3 loop reads CASSLRTEGYGYTF. DNA for the CDR3: TGTGCCAGCAGCCTCCGGACTGAAGGCTATGGCTACACCTTC. This chain links TRBV5-4 with TRBJ1-2, with D hard to call. Trimming left V 4 bases short and J 4 bases short, with 14 bases between. There are 14 residues in the CDR3. Looked up from germline, CDR1 is SGHNT and CDR2 is YYREEE (reference sequence).

This clone was observed once. This chain links TRBV4-3 with TRBJ2-1, with 7 bases that match TRBD2. The CDR3 has 17 residues. V trimming: 0 bases; J trimming: 8 bases; junction bases outside the gene matches: 13. Germline V lookup: CDR1 LGHNA, CDR2 YSLEER. In DNA form, the CDR3 reads TGCGCCAGCAGCCAAGAAAGGGACTACTCTTTTTTCTATGAGCAGTTCTTC. Translated, it gives CASSQERDYSFFYEQFF.

The chain couples TRBV7-2 to TRBJ1-1, with 8 bases lining up with TRBD1. Germline CDR1 SGHTA, CDR2 FQGNSA. The CDR3 totals 16 residues. J was trimmed by 0 bases and V by 1 base; bases with no gene match: 4. In DNA form, the CDR3 reads TGTGCCAGCAGCTTAGGGACAGGGTCGATGAACACTGAAGCTTTCTTT. Translating gives CASSLGTGSMNTEAFF.